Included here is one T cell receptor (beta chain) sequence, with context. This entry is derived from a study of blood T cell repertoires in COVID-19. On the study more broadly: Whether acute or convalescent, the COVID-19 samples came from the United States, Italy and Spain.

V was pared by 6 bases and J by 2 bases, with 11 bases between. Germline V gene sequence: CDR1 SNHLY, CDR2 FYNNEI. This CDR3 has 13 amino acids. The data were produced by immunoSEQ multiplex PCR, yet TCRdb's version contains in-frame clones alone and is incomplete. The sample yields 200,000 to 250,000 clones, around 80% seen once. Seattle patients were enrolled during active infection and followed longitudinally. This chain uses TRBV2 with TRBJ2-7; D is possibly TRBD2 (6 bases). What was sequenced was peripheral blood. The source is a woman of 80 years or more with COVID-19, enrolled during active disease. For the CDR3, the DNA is TGTGCCAGCAGCCCTGCGGGAACCTACGAGCAGTACTTC. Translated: CASSPAGTYEQYF. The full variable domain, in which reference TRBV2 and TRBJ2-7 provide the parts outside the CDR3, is EPEVTQTPSHQVTQMGQEVILRCVPISNHLYFYWYRQILGQKVEFLVSFYNNEISEKSEIFDDQFSVERPDGSNFTLKIRSTKLEDSAMYFCASSPAGTYEQYFGPGTRLTVT.